What follows are 21 T cell receptor beta chains derived from one specimen sequenced in a study of esophageal squamous cell carcinoma under preoperative chemotherapy (dated by TCRdb to the late 2010s). The time point label for this specimen denotes: before preoperative PTX-NDP chemotherapy. Library creation used PCR. TCRdb records HiSeq X Ten as the sequencer. The raw public reads went through TCRdb reprocessing: fastp at Q25, MiXCR clone calling, in-frame beta chains kept. Rows with a matching CDR3 protein are joined into one entry that keeps the most common DNA and genes. The sample has fewer than 40,000 distinct CDR3 sequences on record, 40% to 60% of them singletons. Roughly 12% of the sample is in the top ten clones. This sample was taken from a patient given preoperative chemotherapy. Every receptor here comes from a human donor with esophageal squamous cell carcinoma. The donor label of this sample is uncertain.

A few counts support this clonotype. The chain links TRBV7-2 to TRBJ2-3; 9 positions match TRBD1. Unmatched junction bases numbered 7, after V lost 5 bases and J lost 1 base. CDR3 length: 16 residues. Germline V CDR1 and CDR2: SGHTA, FQGNSA. The CDR3 DNA reads as TGTGCCAGCAGCCTGGGACAGGGCAAGCGCACAGATACGCAGTATTTT. Its protein product is CASSLGQGKRTDTQYF.

The chain employs TRBV6-5 and TRBJ2-1; 11 bases agree with TRBD2. V shed 2 bases and J 3 bases; nucleotides not matched to a gene: 6. Germline CDR1 reads MNHEY; CDR2 reads SVGAGI. The CDR3 covers 17 residues. In DNA form, the CDR3 reads TGTGCCAGCAGTTACGGATTTACTAGCGGGGGCTACAATGAGCAGTTCTTC. This sequence encodes CASSYGFTSGGYNEQFF.

Turning to this clonotype: Mismatch with germline at one junction end may stem from a read error. The genes are TRBV6-1 and TRBJ2-2; D may match TRBD1 or TRBD2 (6 bases each). Germline V gene lookup returns CDR1 MNHNS and CDR2 SASEGT. The CDR3 covers 15 residues. The CDR3 loop reads CASGLAPGGTGALYF. Here the CDR3 DNA reads TGTGCCAGCGGGCTAGCGCCCGGGGGCACCGGGGCGCTGTATTTT.

Within the sample, this clonotype is medium-sized (0.01 to 0.1%). This chain connects TRBV7-2 to TRBJ2-2, with 9 bases matching TRBD2. The ends lost 3 bases at V and 5 bases at J; junction bases unmatched: 4. Germline assignment: CDR1 SGHTA and CDR2 FQGNSA. This CDR3 is 15 amino acids long. CDR3: CASSFLAGTTGELFF. DNA of the CDR3: TGTGCCAGCAGCTTCCTAGCGGGAACGACCGGGGAGCTGTTTTTT.

The CDR3 reads CACTSPGAQNTQYF. CDR3 DNA: TGTGCCTGTACCTCCCCCGGGGCCCAAAACACCCAGTACTTC. The chain has TRBV12-3 or TRBV12-4 and TRBJ2-4; perhaps D is TRBD1 or TRBD2 (5 bases each). This CDR3 is built from 14 residues. Trimming stripped 11 bases from V and 13 bases from J, with 27 bases between.

The rearrangement uses TRBV7-9 and TRBJ2-2, with D possibly TRBD2 on 6 matching bases. CDR1 and CDR2 from the germline V gene are SEHNR and FQNEAQ (reference sequence). The CDR3 is 17 amino acids. V was clipped by 7 bases and J by 16 bases, with 34 bases between them. The CDR3 spells CASIQSGGAANTGTQFF. CDR3 DNA: TGTGCCAGCATTCAGAGTGGCGGGGCAGCGAACACCGGTACGCAGTTTTTT.

The CDR3 reads CASSARGGETQFF. Written as DNA, the CDR3 is TGTGCCAGCAGCGCTAGGGGTGGAGAGACCCAGTTCTTC. The J gene is TRBJ2-1, the V gene TRBV7-2; D perhaps matches TRBD1 (5 bases). The CDR3 length is 13 residues. V was cut by 5 bases and J by 13 bases, with 18 bases left in between. Germline assignment: CDR1 SGHTA and CDR2 FQGNSA.

The rearrangement joins TRBV12-3 or TRBV12-4 to TRBJ2-2; D unclear. With the DNA end fitting TRBJ2-3 better, the J assignment may be wrong. This CDR3 is built from 15 residues. Written as DNA, the CDR3 is TGTGCCAGCAGTTTTGCCGCTGATGGCGCCGGTACGCAGTATTTT. Encoded protein: CASSFAADGAGTQYF.

There are a few counts of this clonotype. The CDR3 sequence is CASSLGDRGYEQYF. For the CDR3, the DNA is TGTGCCAGCAGCTTAGGGGACAGGGGCTACGAGCAGTACTTC. The rearrangement links TRBV7-2 to TRBJ2-7, with 10 nucleotides matching TRBD1. Germline V lookup: CDR1 SGHTA, CDR2 FQGNSA. This CDR3 contains 14 residues. V gave up 1 base and J gave up 3 bases; unmatched junction bases: 0.

This clonotype was counted at least ten times. This chain joins TRBV6-2 or TRBV6-3 and TRBJ2-1; 10 bases are a match to TRBD2. J was trimmed by 2 bases and V by 11 bases; bases with no gene match: 3. Germline loops: CDR1 MNHEY, CDR2 SVGEGT. CDR3 length: 13 amino acids. The CDR3 loop reads CAGAGGPYNEQFF. DNA of the CDR3: TGTGCCGGAGCGGGAGGGCCCTACAATGAGCAGTTCTTC.

The table lists this clonotype with many counts. This rearrangement joins TRBV6-5 to TRBJ2-7, with 8 bases identical to TRBD2. The germline V gene encodes CDR1 MNHEY and CDR2 SVGAGI. CDR3 length equals 16 residues. The ends lost 0 bases at V and 2 bases at J; junction bases unmatched: 6. DNA for the CDR3: TGTGCCAGCAGTTACTCTGGCGGGAGGACAACCTACGAGCAGTACTTC. This gives the protein CASSYSGGRTTYEQYF.

With respect to this clonotype: The conserved phenylalanine or tryptophan normally closing the CDR3 is absent here, so this likely arose from a read error. Because the CDR3's place on the DNA is in doubt, the DNA is left out and the CDR3 is given as listed by TCRdb. The CDR3 is CASSLDTGFYNEQYFGP. This chain links TRBV7-2 with TRBJ2-6; whether TRBD2, the table's D call, matches the DNA was not checked. From germline, CDR1 is SGHTA and CDR2 FQGNSA. The CDR3 is 17 residues long, counting both termini.

Written as DNA, the CDR3 is TGTGCCAGTAGTAGTACAGGGGGCTGGAATAATTCACCCCTCCACTTT. This gives the protein CASSSTGGWNNSPLHF. V usage is TRBV19 and J usage is TRBJ1-6, with TRBD1 matching over 9 bases. The V and J ends lost 4 bases and 5 bases, in that order; junction bases with no gene match: 6. This CDR3 has 16 amino acids. Germline CDR1 reads LNHDA; CDR2 reads SQIVND (reference sequence). Based on the CDR3 plus reference TRBV19 and TRBJ1-6, the full variable domain is DGGITQSPKYLFRKEGQNVTLSCEQNLNHDAMYWYRQDPGQGLRLIYYSQIVNDFQKGDIAEGYSVSREKKESFPLTVTSAQKNPTAFYLCASSSTGGWNNSPLHFGNGTRLTVT.

A word on this clonotype: No conserved phenylalanine or tryptophan is present at the end of the CDR3, so a read error is the likely explanation. The limits of the CDR3 on the DNA are not certain, so only TCRdb's listed CDR3 is given. This chain connects TRBV7-2 to TRBJ2-5; the DNA was not used to check the table's D call, TRBD1. In germline, CDR1 is SGHTA, CDR2 FQGNSA. The CDR3 contains 13 residues when both ends are counted. The CDR3 is CASSVSVGETRYS.

The chain is built from TRBV5-1 and TRBJ2-3; D ambiguous. Looked up from germline, CDR1 is SGHRS and CDR2 is YFSETQ. This CDR3 comprises 13 residues. The V end was cut by 5 bases, the J end by 0 bases, with 7 bases between. CDR3 region: CASSGLSTDTQYF. The CDR3 coding sequence is TGCGCCAGCAGTGGTCTGAGCACAGATACGCAGTATTTT.

This clonotype was found many times. J is TRBJ2-7 and V is TRBV7-2; D remains unclear. Germline V lookup: CDR1 SGHTA, CDR2 FQGNSA. V shed 5 bases and J shed 0 bases, with 17 bases lying between them. The CDR3 contains 16 residues. CDR3 region: CASSPGILISSYEQYF. CDR3 DNA: TGTGCCAGCAGCCCGGGCATACTAATCAGCTCCTACGAGCAGTACTTC.

This clonotype has a handful of counts. V gene TRBV5-4 combines with J gene TRBJ2-3; 7 nucleotides align to TRBD1. This CDR3 region has 15 residues. The trim removed 3 bases at V and 0 bases at J, leaving 4 bases unmatched. Germline values: CDR1 SGHNT, CDR2 YYREEE (reference sequence). CDR3 region: CASSSGQTSTDTQYF. The DNA for the CDR3 is TGTGCCAGCAGCTCGGGACAGACCAGCACAGATACGCAGTATTTT. Together with reference TRBV5-4 and TRBJ2-3, the CDR3 gives the full variable domain: ETGVTQSPTHLIKTRGQQVTLRCSSQSGHNTVSWYQQALGQGPQFIFQYYREEENGRGNFPPRFSGLQFPNYSSELNVNALELDDSALYLCASSSGQTSTDTQYFGPGTRLTVL.

A note on this clonotype: The germline gene is not matched at one end of the junction; a read error may be the cause. The chain is built from TRBV12-3 or TRBV12-4 and TRBJ2-5; D is perhaps TRBD1 or TRBD2 (5 bases each). This CDR3 comprises 14 residues. The CDR3 DNA sequence: TGTGCCGGGACCTGCGCCGGGGACCAAGAGATCCAGTACTTC. It encodes CAGTCAGDQEIQYF.

The chain employs TRBV7-2 and TRBJ2-3; 15 bases agree with TRBD2. The germline gives CDR1 SGHTA, CDR2 FQGNSA. J gave up 4 bases and V 4 bases, and 6 bases lay outside the gene matches. The CDR3 is made up of 17 amino acids. CDR3 region: CASSYRTSGGGADTQYF. The CDR3, as DNA: TGTGCCAGCAGCTACCGGACTAGCGGGGGGGGGGCAGATACGCAGTATTTT.

V is TRBV7-3 and J is TRBJ2-1, with 8 positions matching TRBD1. V gave up 5 bases and J gave up 6 bases; unmatched junction bases: 6. CDR3 length: 14 residues. Germline V CDR1 and CDR2: SGHTA, FQGTGA. DNA of the CDR3: TGTGCCAGCAGCAGGGGGACAGGTAGCAATGAGCAGTTCTTC. The encoded protein is CASSRGTGSNEQFF.

For this clonotype: Germline is not matched at one junction end, which may reflect a read error. The J gene is TRBJ2-5, the V gene TRBV23-1; D is perhaps TRBD1 or TRBD2 (5 bases each). TRBV23-1 is an ORF, with its function uncertain. This CDR3 spans 15 amino acids. CDR3 amino acids: CASSNLGTEYETRYF. As DNA, the CDR3 is TGCGCCAGCAGCAACCTCGGGACGGAGTATGAGACCCGGTACTTC.